These T cell receptor beta chains were read from a single sample in a study of shared clonotypes between healthy human individuals. Here immunoSEQ multiplex PCR was the method, and the copy in TCRdb shows in-frame clones only, minus some. The sample shows fewer than 3 million clones, 85% to 95% of them seen only once. The material sequenced was naive CD4+ T cells from PBMCs. The source of these receptors is a man younger than 35 in good health. Some clones in this sample may be carry-over from other donors' samples. The CDR3 runs from the conserved cysteine through the conserved F or W. A D gene is named only where the DNA matches it firmly. Part of the rows lack a size; the others show once, few, many or a class for expanded clones.

CDR3 protein | CDR3 DNA | clone size | J gene | D gene | V gene
CASSLRFSGANVLTF | TGTGCCAGCAGTTTACGCTTCTCTGGGGCCAACGTCCTGACTTTC | NA | TRBJ2-6 | NA | TRBV28
CASSPAGQPLKGYTF | TGTGCCAGCAGCCCCGCCGGACAGCCACTTAAGGGCTACACCTTC | NA | TRBJ1-2 | NA | TRBV7-2
CASSLSLTQETQYF | TGCGCCAGCAGCCTGAGCCTAACCCAAGAGACCCAGTACTTC | NA | TRBJ2-5 | NA | TRBV5-1
CASRRTGGAGEKLFF | TGTGCCAGCAGAAGGACAGGGGGCGCTGGTGAAAAACTGTTTTTT | few | TRBJ1-4 | TRBD1 | TRBV7-9
CASSSGYGEQYF | TGTGCCAGCAGTTCCGGATACGGGGAGCAGTACTTC | NA | TRBJ2-7 | NA | TRBV6-6
CASSSTSGRDTGELFF | TGTGCCAGCAGCTCTACTAGCGGGAGAGACACCGGGGAGCTGTTTTTT | NA | TRBJ2-2 | TRBD2 | TRBV5-4
CASSLFTLAGGIYNEQFF | TGCGCCAGCAGCTTGTTCACCCTAGCGGGAGGGATCTACAATGAGCAGTTCTTC | NA | TRBJ2-1 | TRBD2 | TRBV5-1
CASSKGFLRTGVWYNEQFF | TGTGCCAGCAGCAAAGGGTTTCTGAGAACGGGGGTATGGTACAATGAGCAGTTCTTC | NA | TRBJ2-1 | NA | TRBV7-9
CASSSIAGPREKLFF | TGTGCCAGCAGCTCAATAGCGGGTCCGCGGGAAAAACTGTTTTTT | NA | TRBJ1-4 | NA | TRBV7-9
CASRDTEPNQPQHF | TGTGCCAGCAGAGATACGGAACCCAATCAGCCCCAGCATTTT | NA | TRBJ1-5 | NA | TRBV6-5
CASSETGIYGYTF | TGTGCCAGCAGTGAAACAGGGATTTATGGCTACACCTTC | NA | TRBJ1-2 | NA | TRBV6-1
CASSFGGDTEAFF | TGTGCCAGCAGCTTTGGGGGGGACACTGAAGCTTTCTTT | NA | TRBJ1-1 | NA | TRBV5-5
CASRGQGTNEKLFF | TGCGCCAGCAGGGGACAGGGTACTAATGAAAAACTGTTTTTT | NA | TRBJ1-4 | TRBD1 | TRBV5-1
CASRPTGSSYEQYF | TGTGCCAGCAGACCTACAGGGAGCTCCTACGAGCAGTACTTC | NA | TRBJ2-7 | NA | TRBV7-9
CASSLGQATNEKLFF | TGTGCCAGCAGCTTAGGGCAGGCAACTAATGAAAAACTGTTTTTT | NA | TRBJ1-4 | NA | TRBV7-8
CASSPLTTTATQYF | TGTGCCAGCAGCCCCCTTACGACGACGGCGACCCAGTACTTC | NA | TRBJ2-5 | NA | TRBV9
CASSEGANQPQHF | TGTGCCAGCAGCGAGGGGGCAAATCAGCCCCAGCATTTT | NA | TRBJ1-5 | TRBD1 | TRBV6-1
CASSAGGIGQGRFTQYF | TGCGCCAGCAGCGCTGGCGGAATAGGACAGGGAAGGTTTACACAGTATTTT | NA | TRBJ2-3 | TRBD1 | TRBV5-1
CASSEFNEKLFF | TGTGCCAGCAGTGAATTCAATGAAAAACTGTTTTTT | few | TRBJ1-4 | NA | TRBV2
CASSTTQTGWSEAFF | TGTGCCAGTAGTACCACCCAGACAGGTTGGTCGGAAGCTTTCTTT | NA | TRBJ1-1 | NA | TRBV19
CASSPPDRSSYEQYF | TGTGCCAGCAGCCCCCCGGACAGGAGCTCCTACGAGCAGTACTTC | once | TRBJ2-7 | TRBD1 | TRBV7-3
CASSLGRDAGELFF | TGTGCCAGCAGCTTAGGTCGGGATGCCGGGGAGCTGTTTTTT | NA | TRBJ2-2 | NA | TRBV7-2
CASIQQGQGSNEQYF | TGCGCCAGCATCCAGCAGGGACAGGGGTCCAACGAGCAGTACTTC | NA | TRBJ2-7 | TRBD1 | TRBV5-1
CASREENSGNTIYF | TGCGCCAGCAGAGAGGAGAACTCTGGAAACACCATATATTTT | few | TRBJ1-3 | NA | TRBV5-1
CSVLNGGPMNTEAFF | TGCAGCGTCCTAAACGGGGGACCGATGAACACTGAAGCTTTCTTT | NA | TRBJ1-1 | NA | TRBV29-1
CATSSLGSSYNEQFF | TGTGCCACCAGCAGTCTGGGAAGCTCCTACAATGAGCAGTTCTTC | NA | TRBJ2-1 | NA | TRBV15
CASTPPLGQNTEAFF | TGTGCCAGCACCCCACCCCTCGGACAGAACACTGAAGCTTTCTTT | NA | TRBJ1-1 | NA | TRBV5-4
CASSGPGLAGPPYEQYF | TGCGCCAGCAGCGGACCGGGACTAGCGGGACCCCCCTACGAGCAGTACTTC | NA | TRBJ2-7 | TRBD2 | TRBV5-1
CASSSFLQETQYF | TGCGCCAGCAGCTCTTTCCTACAAGAGACCCAGTACTTC | NA | TRBJ2-5 | NA | TRBV5-1
CASSYPAGGNEQFF | TGTGCCAGCAGTTACCCAGCAGGGGGCAATGAGCAGTTCTTC | NA | TRBJ2-1 | TRBD1 | TRBV6-5
CASSQGQGNQPQHF | TGTGCCAGCAGCCAGGGACAGGGGAATCAGCCCCAGCATTTT | NA | TRBJ1-5 | TRBD1 | TRBV7-2
CASSMRGNTEAFF | TGTGCCAGTAGTATGCGTGGGAACACTGAAGCTTTCTTT | NA | TRBJ1-1 | NA | TRBV19
CASSPLRATQETQYF | TGTGCCAGCTCACCATTACGGGCCACCCAAGAGACCCAGTACTTC | once | TRBJ2-5 | NA | TRBV18
CASSRWDRVASGNTIYF | TGCGCCAGCAGCAGATGGGACAGGGTGGCCTCTGGAAACACCATATATTTT | once | TRBJ1-3 | TRBD1 | TRBV5-1
CASYRLGASNYGYTF | TGTGCCAGTTACAGATTAGGGGCCAGTAACTATGGCTACACCTTC | NA | TRBJ1-2 | NA | TRBV2
CASSLEVGVTGTQYF | TGTGCCAGCAGCTTAGAGGTTGGAGTGACGGGGACCCAGTACTTC | NA | TRBJ2-5 | NA | TRBV7-9
CASSVGVSYEQYF | TGTGCCAGCTCCGTTGGGGTAAGCTACGAGCAGTACTTC | NA | TRBJ2-7 | NA | TRBV11-2
CASSLNGAGNEKLFF | TGTGCCAGCAGCTTAAATGGGGCTGGGAATGAAAAACTGTTTTTT | NA | TRBJ1-4 | NA | TRBV5-6
CASSYVGAAQFF | TGTGCCAGCAGCTACGTAGGGGCAGCGCAGTTCTTC | NA | TRBJ2-1 | NA | TRBV7-2
CAGKAGRDGKLFF | TGTGCCGGTAAAGCAGGGAGGGACGGAAAACTGTTTTTT | NA | TRBJ1-4 | NA | TRBV15
CASSPGLAGWGYEQYF | TGCGCCAGCAGCCCCGGACTAGCGGGGTGGGGTTACGAGCAGTACTTC | NA | TRBJ2-7 | TRBD2 | TRBV5-1
CASSEFGTANSGANVLTF | TGTGCCAGCAGTGAGTTCGGGACAGCTAACTCTGGGGCCAACGTCCTGACTTTC | NA | TRBJ2-6 | TRBD1 | TRBV6-1
CASSRKEAAGGFQETQYF | TGCGCCAGCAGCCGAAAAGAAGCCGCGGGAGGGTTCCAAGAGACCCAGTACTTC | NA | TRBJ2-5 | TRBD2 | TRBV4-1
CASRWGQRNTIYF | TGTGCCAGCAGGTGGGGACAGCGAAACACCATATATTTT | NA | TRBJ1-3 | TRBD1 | TRBV28
CASSVGPITDNEQFF | TGTGCCAGCAGCGTAGGGCCTATCACTGACAATGAGCAGTTCTTC | NA | TRBJ2-1 | NA | TRBV9
CASSQGLPNEQFF | TGTGCCAGCAGCCAAGGTCTCCCCAATGAGCAGTTCTTC | NA | TRBJ2-1 | NA | TRBV16
CASSLQGVPVAEAFF | TGTGCCAGCTCACTCCAAGGCGTACCCGTGGCTGAAGCTTTCTTT | NA | TRBJ1-1 | NA | TRBV18
CASSQDLGVGTDTQYF | TGTGCCAGCAGCCAAGATTTGGGGGTCGGCACAGATACGCAGTATTTT | NA | TRBJ2-3 | NA | TRBV4-2
CASSQVGGLNTGELFF | TGTGCCAGCAGCCAAGTGGGGGGCCTGAACACCGGGGAGCTGTTTTTT | NA | TRBJ2-2 | NA | TRBV14
CASSLAHQNEQFF | TGTGCCAGCAGCCTGGCCCATCAGAATGAGCAGTTCTTC | NA | TRBJ2-1 | NA | TRBV5-4
CASSSGPNYGYTF | TGTGCCAGCAGCTCCGGTCCAAACTATGGCTACACCTTC | once | TRBJ1-2 | NA | TRBV7-3
CASSLGDRGATDTQYF | TGTGCCAGCAGCTTAGGGGACAGGGGCGCAACAGATACGCAGTATTTT | NA | TRBJ2-3 | TRBD1 | TRBV7-2
CASSPSGQGRNEQFF | TGTGCCAGCTCACCCTCTGGTCAGGGGCGCAATGAGCAGTTCTTC | NA | TRBJ2-1 | NA | TRBV18
CASSLSLAANSYEQYF | TGTGCCAGCAGTTTATCCCTAGCGGCTAACTCCTACGAGCAGTACTTC | NA | TRBJ2-7 | TRBD2 | TRBV27